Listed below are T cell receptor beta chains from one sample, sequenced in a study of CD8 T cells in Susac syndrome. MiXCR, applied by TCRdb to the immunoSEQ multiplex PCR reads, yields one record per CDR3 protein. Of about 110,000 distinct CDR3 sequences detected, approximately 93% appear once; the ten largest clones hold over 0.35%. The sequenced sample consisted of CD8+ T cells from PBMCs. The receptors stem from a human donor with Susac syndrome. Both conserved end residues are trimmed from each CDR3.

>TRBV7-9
ASSLEGPSRQGQY
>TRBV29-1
SVARGQGNYGYT
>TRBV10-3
AISADRNPTDTQY
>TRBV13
ASLERGSYEQY
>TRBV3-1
ASTSGQGYGYT
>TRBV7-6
ASSLASGGSSYEQY
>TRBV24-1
ATNPDRNSPLH
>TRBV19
ASSMAAHQPQH
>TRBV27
ASSTGSHEQY
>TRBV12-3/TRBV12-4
ASKLGTDTQY
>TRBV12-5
ASGWAGQESSYNEQF
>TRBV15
ATSLGGENTEAF
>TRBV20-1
SARDQGPGELF
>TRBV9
ASSDSGAGELF
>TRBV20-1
SATGAQEPYEQY
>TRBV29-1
SVALTGLNTEAF
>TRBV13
ASSRWERGSPLH
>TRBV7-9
ASSPPLQGNNEQF
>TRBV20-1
SARGQSNNEQF
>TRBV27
ASSLGAGPAF
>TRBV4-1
ASSTRLAASTDTQY
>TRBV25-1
ASSELGNYEQY
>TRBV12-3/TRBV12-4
ASGAGDQETQY
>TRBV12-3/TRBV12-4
ASSRGGSYEQY
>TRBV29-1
SVLFWGLAGEETQY
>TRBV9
ASSLNREDTEAF
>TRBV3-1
ASSQDLRTDLSGILNTEAF
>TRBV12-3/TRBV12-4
ASTLDLTGTYGYT
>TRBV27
ASSLVQQETQY
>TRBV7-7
ASSLGPGGQETQY
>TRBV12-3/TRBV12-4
ASSWVGELF
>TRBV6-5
ASMSESYNEQF
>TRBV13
ASSQRTTNEQF
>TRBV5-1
ASSLGQIPLEEQY
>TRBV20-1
SASGGGSSYNEQF
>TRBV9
ASSGPEQF
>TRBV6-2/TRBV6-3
ASSDTSANEQF
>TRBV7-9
ASSRLQGENSPLH
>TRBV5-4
ASSPADKNIQY
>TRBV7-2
ASSFSVEQF
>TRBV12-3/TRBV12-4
ASTAATGELF
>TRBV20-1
SAARNTGELF
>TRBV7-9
ASSLSGATEQY
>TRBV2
ASTPGQGLQPQH
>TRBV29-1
SVGQGNTEAF
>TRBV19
ASSPGDRKSYEQY
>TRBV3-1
ASSPGIDDSPLH
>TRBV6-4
ASHSKIDSEKPYEQY
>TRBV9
ASSSGTRYEQY
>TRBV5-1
ASSWGLYNEQF
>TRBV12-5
ASGPQTGNYGYT